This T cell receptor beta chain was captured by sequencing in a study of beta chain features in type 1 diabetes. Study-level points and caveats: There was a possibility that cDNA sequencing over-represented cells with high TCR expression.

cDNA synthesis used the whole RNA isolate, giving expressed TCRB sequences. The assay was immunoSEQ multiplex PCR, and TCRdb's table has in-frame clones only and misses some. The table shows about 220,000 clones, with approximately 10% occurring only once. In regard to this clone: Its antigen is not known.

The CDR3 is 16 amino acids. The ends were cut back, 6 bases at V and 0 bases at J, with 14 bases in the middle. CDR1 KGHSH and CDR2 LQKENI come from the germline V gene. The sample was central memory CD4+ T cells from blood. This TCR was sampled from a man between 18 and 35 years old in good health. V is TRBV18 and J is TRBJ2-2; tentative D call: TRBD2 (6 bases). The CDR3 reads CASSPPGLANTGELFF. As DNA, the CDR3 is TGTGCCAGCTCTCCTCCGGGACTGGCGAACACCGGGGAGCTGTTTTTT.